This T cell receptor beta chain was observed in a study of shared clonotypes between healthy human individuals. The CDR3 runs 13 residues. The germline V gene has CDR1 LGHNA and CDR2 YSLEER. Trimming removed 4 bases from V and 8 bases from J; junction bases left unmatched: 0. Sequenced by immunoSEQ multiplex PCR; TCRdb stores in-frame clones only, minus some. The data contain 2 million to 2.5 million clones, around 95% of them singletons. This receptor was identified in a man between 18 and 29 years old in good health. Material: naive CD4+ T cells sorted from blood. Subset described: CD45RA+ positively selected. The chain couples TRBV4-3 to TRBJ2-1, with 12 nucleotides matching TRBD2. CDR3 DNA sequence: TGCGCCAGCAGCCGACTAGCGGGAGATGAGCAGTTCTTC. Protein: CASSRLAGDEQFF.